This TCR beta chain originates from a study of blood T cell repertoires in COVID-19. Produced via immunoSEQ multiplex PCR; TCRdb's table is partial and in-frame only. The data hold around 150,000 clones, with about three quarters observed a single time. The V and J ends lost 0 bases and 6 bases, in that order; junction bases with no gene match: 12. Looked up from germline, CDR1 is SGHNT and CDR2 is YYREEE (reference sequence). The length of the CDR3 is 18 residues. The receptor comes from a woman aged 50 to 60 with active or convalescent COVID-19. The chain has TRBV5-4 and TRBJ2-1, with 10 bases that match TRBD2. The specimen was peripheral blood. The CDR3 here is CASSLAQLSAGGGNEQFF. CDR3 bases: TGTGCCAGCAGCTTGGCCCAACTCTCAGCGGGAGGGGGCAATGAGCAGTTCTTC.